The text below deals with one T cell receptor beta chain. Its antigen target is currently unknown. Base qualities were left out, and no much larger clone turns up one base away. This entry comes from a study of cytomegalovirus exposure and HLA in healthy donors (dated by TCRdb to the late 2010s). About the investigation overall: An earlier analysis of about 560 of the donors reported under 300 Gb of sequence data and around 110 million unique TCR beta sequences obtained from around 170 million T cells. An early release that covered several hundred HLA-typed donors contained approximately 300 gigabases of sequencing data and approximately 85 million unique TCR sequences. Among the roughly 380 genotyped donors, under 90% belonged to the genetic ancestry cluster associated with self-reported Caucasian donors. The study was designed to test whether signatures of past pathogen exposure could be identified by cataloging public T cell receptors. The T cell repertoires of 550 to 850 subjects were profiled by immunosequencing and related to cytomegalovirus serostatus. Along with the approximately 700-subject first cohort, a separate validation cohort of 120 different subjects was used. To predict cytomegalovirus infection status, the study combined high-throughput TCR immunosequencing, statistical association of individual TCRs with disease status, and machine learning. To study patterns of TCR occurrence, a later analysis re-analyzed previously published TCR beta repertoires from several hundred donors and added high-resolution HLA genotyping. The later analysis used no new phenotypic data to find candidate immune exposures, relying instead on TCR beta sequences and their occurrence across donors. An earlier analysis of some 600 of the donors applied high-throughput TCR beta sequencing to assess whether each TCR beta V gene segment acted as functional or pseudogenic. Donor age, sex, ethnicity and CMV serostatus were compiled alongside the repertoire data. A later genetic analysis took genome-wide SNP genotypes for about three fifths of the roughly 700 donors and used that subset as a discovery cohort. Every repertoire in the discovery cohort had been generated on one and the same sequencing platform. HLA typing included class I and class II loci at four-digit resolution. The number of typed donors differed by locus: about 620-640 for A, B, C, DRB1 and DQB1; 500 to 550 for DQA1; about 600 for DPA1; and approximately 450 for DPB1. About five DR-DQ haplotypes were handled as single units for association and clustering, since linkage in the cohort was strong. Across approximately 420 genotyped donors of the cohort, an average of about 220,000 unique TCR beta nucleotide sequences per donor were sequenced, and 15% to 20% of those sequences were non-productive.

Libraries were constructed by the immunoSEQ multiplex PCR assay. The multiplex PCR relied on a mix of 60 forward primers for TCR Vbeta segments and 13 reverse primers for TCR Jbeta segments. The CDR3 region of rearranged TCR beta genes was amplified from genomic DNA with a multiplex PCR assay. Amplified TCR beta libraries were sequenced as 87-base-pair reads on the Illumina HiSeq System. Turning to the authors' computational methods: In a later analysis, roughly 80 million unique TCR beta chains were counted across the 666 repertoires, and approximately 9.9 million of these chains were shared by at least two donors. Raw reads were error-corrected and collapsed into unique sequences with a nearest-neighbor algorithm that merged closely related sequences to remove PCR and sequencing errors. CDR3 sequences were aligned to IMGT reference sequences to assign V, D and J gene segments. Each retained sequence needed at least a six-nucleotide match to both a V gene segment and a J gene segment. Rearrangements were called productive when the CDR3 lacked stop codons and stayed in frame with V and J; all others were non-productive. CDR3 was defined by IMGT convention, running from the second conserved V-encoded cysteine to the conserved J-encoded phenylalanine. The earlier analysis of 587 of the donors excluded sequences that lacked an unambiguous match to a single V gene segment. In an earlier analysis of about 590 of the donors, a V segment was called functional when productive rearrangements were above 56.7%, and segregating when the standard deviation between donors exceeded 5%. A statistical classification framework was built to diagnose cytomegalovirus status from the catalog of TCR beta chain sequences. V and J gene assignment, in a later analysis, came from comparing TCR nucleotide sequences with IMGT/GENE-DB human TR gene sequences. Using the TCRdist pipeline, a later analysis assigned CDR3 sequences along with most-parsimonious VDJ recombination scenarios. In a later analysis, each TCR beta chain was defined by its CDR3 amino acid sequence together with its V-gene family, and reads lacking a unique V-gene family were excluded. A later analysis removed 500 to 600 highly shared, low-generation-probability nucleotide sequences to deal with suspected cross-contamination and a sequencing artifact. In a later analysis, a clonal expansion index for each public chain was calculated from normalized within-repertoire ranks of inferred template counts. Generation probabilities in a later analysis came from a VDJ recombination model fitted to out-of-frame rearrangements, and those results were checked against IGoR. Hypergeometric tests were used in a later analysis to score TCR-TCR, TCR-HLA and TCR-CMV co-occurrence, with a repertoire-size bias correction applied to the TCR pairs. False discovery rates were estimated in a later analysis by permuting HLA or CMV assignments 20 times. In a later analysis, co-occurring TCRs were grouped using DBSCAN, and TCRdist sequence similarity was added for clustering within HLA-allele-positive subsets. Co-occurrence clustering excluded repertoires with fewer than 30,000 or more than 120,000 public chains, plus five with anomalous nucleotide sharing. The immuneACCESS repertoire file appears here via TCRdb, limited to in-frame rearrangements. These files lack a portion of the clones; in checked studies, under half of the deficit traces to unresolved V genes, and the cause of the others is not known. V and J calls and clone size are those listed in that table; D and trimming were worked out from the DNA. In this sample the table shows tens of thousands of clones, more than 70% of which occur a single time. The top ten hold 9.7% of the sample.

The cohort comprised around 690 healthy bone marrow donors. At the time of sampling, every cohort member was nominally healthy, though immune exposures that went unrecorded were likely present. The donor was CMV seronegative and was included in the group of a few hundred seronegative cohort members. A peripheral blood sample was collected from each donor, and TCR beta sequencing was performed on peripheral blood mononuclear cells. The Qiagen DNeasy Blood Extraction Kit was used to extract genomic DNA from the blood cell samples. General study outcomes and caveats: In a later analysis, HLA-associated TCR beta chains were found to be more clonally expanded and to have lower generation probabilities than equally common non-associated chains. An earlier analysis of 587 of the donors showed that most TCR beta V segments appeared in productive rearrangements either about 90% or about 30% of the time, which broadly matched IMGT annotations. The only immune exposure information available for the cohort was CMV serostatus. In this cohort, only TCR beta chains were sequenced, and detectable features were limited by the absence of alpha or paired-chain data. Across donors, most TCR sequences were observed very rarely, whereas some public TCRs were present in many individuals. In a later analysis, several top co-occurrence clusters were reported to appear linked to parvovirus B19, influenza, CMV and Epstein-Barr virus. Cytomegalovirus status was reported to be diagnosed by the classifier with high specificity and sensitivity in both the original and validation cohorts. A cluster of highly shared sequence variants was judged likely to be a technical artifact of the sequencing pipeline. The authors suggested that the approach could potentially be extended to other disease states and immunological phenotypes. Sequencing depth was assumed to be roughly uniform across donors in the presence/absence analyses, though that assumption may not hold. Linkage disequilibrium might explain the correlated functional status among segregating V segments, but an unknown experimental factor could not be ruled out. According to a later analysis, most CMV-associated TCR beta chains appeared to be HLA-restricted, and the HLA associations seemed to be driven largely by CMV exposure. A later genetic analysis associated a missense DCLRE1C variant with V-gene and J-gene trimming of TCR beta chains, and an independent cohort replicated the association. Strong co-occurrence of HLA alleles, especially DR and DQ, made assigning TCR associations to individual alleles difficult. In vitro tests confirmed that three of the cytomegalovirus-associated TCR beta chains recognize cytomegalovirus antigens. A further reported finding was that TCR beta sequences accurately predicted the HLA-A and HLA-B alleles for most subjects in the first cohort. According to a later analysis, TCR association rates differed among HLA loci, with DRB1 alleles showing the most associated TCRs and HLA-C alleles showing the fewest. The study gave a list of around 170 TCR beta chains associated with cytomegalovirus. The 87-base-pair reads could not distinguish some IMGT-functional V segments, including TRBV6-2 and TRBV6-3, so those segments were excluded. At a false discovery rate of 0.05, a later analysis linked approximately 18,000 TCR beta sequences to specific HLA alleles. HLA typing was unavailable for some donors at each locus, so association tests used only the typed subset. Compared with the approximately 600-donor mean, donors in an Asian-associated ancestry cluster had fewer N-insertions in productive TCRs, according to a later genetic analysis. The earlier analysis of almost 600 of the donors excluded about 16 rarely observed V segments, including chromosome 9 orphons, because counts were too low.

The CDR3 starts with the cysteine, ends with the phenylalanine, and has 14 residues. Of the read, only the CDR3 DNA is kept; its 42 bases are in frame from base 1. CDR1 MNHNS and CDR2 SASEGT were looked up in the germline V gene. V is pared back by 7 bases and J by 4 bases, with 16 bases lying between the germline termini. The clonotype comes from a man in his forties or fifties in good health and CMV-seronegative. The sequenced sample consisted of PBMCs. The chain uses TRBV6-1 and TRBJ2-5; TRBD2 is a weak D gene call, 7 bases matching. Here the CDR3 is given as CASTHGGLGETQYF. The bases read TGTGCCAGCACTCACGGGGGGCTGGGAGAGACCCAGTACTTC.